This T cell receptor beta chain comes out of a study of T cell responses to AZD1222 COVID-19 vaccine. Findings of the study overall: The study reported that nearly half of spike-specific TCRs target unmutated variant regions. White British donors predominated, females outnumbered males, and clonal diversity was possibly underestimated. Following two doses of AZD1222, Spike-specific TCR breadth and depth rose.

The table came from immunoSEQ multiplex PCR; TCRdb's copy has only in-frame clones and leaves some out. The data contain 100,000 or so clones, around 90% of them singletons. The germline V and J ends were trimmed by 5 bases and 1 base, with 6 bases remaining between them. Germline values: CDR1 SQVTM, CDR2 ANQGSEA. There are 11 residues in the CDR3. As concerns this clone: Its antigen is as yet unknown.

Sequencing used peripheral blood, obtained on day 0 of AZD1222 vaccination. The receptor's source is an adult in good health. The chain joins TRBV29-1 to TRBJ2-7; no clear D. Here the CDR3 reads CSVSLSYEQYF. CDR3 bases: TGCAGCGTTTCTCTATCCTACGAGCAGTACTTC.